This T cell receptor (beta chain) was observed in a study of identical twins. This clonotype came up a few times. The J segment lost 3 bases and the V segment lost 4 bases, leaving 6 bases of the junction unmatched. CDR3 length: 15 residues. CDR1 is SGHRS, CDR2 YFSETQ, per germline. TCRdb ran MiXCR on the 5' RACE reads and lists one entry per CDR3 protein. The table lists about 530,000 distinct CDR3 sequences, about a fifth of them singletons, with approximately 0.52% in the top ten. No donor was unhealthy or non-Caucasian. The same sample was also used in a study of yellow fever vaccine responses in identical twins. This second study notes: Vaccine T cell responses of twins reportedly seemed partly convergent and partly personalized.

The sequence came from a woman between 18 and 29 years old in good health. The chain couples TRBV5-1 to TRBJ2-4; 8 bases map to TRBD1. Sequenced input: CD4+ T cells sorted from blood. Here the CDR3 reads CASSPDRVGKNIQYF. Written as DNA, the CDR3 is TGCGCCAGCAGCCCGGACAGGGTTGGCAAAAACATTCAGTACTTC.